This entry features one TCR beta chain sequence. What this receptor recognizes is not known. It has no much larger one-base neighbor in the sample; base qualities were not kept. This specimen belongs to a study of T cell responses to AZD1222 COVID-19 vaccine (dated by TCRdb to about 2021). Turning to the overall study: TCR sequencing covered more than 230 trial participants: roughly 200 given two doses of AZD1222 and 26 given two doses of MenACWY control vaccine. Trial participants were enrolled by age into 18-55, 56-69 and 70-plus year subgroups, with 148, 28 and 57 TCR-sequenced participants respectively. Results the study describes overall, beyond this receptor: Most participants were white British and females outnumbered males, and the authors suggested that clonal diversity may have been underestimated. After two AZD1222 doses, both the breadth and the depth of spike-specific TCRs were significantly higher than at day 0 and than in MenACWY recipients. Reportedly, almost half of the unique spike-specific TCRs recognized epitopes lying outside the regions that are mutated in the B.1.351 and B.1.1.7 variants. Because no day 14 peak-response samples were available, the repertoires could be characterized only after the peak T cell response. Conclusions about previously exposed vaccinees were limited because only a handful of AZD1222 recipients were SARS-CoV-2 seropositive at baseline. The 56-69-year group was small, and its depth increase did not reach significance, likely because of low power. Vaccine-associated CD4 TCRs spanned the whole spike protein, with dominant responses in regions 160-218 and 743-854.

CDR1 is given as SEHNR and CDR2 as FQNEAQ, both from the germline V gene (reference sequence). From its cysteine to its phenylalanine, the CDR3 spans 14 amino acids. Only the CDR3 part of the read is kept: 42 bases, read in frame from the first base. The V end gives up 3 bases and the J end 2 bases, leaving 3 bases in the junction not matched to a gene. The meaning of the sample's time point label: about 28 days (+/-7) after the second vaccine dose. Sample treatment or condition, as interpreted from the label and publication: meningococcal conjugate vaccine given as trial control. Vaccinee samples were obtained from the UK trials COV001 and COV002, which included a single-blind randomized controlled phase 2/3 trial of AZD1222 (ChAdOx1 nCoV-19) in healthy adults. For TCRbeta chain sequencing, PBMC samples were collected from trial participants at day 0 and at day 28 after the second dose. The CDR3 regions of human TCRbeta chains were subjected to immunosequencing. In the authors' own workflow: TCRs in the repertoires were matched against a reference library of SARS-CoV-2-specific TCRs that had been generated with the MIRA antigen-specificity platform. Breadth was defined as the fraction of unique TCRs that were SARS-CoV-2-associated. Depth was defined as the fraction of total T cells that were SARS-CoV-2-associated. Each spike-specific TCR was assigned to its reactive spike region and to a CD4 or CD8 class using the MIRA data. Log10-transformed breadth and depth values were compared by one-way ANOVA with Sidak's multiple comparisons tests. This is the immuneACCESS table as TCRdb keeps it, with only in-frame sequences that have V and J called. A part of the clones is gone; compared with another copy, unresolved V genes explain less than half, and the rest is unexplained. The DNA gave D and trimming, while V, J and clone size come from that table. Recorded for this sample are around 130,000 clones; more than 80% of them occurred a single time. Of the sample, 4% to 5% falls within the top ten clones.

The sequence came from an adult who received the MenACWY meningococcal vaccine as a control. This chain is built from TRBV7-9 and TRBJ1-1, with 7 bases aligning to TRBD1. The material was peripheral blood, obtained 28 days after the second dose of the MenACWY control vaccine. The CDR3 here reads CASSFGQENTEAFF. The DNA is as follows: TGTGCCAGCAGCTTTGGACAGGAAAACACTGAAGCTTTCTTT.